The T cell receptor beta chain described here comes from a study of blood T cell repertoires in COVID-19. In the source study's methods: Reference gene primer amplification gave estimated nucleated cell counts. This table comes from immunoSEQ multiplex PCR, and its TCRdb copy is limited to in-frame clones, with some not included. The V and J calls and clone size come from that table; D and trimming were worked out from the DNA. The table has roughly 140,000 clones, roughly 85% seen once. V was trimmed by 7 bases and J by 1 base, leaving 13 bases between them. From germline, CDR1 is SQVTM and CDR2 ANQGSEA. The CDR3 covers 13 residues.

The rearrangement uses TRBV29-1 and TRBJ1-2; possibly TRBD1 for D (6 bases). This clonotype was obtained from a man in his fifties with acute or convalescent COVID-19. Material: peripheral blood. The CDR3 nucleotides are TGCAGCGCCGACAGGAACCTTAACTATGGCTACACCTTC. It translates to CSADRNLNYGYTF.